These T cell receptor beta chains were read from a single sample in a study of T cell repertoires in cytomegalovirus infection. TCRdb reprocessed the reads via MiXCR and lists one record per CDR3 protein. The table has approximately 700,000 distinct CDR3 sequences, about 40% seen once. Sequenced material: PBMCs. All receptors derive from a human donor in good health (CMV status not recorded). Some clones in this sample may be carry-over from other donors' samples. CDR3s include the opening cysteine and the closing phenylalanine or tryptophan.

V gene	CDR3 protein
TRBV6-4	CARRTGVPYEQYF
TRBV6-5	CASMRDAGLSTGELFF
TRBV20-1	CSARDPGKAKNIQYF
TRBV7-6	CASSLAGGRAVETQYF
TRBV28	CASSDTLYEQYF
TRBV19	CASSIAGLEEQYF
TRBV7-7	CASSLAGGKETQYF
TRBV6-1	CASGAGETQYF
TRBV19	CASSSGQLHNQPQHF
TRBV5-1	CASSLSGTSHNEQFF
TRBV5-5	CASGVRVALGNEQFF
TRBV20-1	CSASSPGVGRLTEAFF
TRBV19	CASLEAGYNEQFF
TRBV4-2	CASSQVVRSGTQYF
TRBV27	CASSPLQGSRFDEQFF
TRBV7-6	CASSLRQGETGELFF
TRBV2	CASSLAGVQNEQYF
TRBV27	CASSLASTANTEAFF
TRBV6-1	CASSPTGSPYNEQFF
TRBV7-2	CASRQGLNTEAFF
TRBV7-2	CASSVFAGVNQPQHF
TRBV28	CASRSPGQANTIYF
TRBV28	CASAASEGDFYGYTF
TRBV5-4	CASSQPGLSTDTQYF
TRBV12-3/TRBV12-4	CASSSVVGRGLGETQYF
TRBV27	CASSPSQGDANTGELFF
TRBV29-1	CSAGLTSGSVGYEQYF
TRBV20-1	CSASTSGDTQYF
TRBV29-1	CSVGPGGQETQYF
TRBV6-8	CASQTGGTKNIQYF
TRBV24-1	CATSAQGGWRQYF
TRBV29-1	CSVVRGTTEAFF
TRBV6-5	CASSYTGTAGNTIYF
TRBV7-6	CASSESDGVIYGYTF
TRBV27	CASNNRADANEKLFF
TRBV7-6	CASIPLHSSGPDEQFF
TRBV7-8	CASSKVPQSEQYF
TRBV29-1	CSVEAGQGAGGYTF
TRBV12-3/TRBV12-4	CASSPPGHISGNTIYF
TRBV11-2	CASIDTRTGVNSPLHF
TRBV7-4	CASSLNGDSYNEQFF
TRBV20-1	CSARDYHRGEKLFF
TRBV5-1	CASSTNPTGVDTQYF
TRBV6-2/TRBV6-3	CASSYGGRVDEQFF
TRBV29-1	CSVEAQPQDYTF
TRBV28	CASSFFGAYEQYF
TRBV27	CASSWGTGFPNEQFF
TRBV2	CASRGPSYGYTF